Given below is one T cell receptor beta chain in context. Some clones are missing from TCRdb's copy, which holds only in-frame ones; the method was immunoSEQ multiplex PCR. This repertoire shows around 69,000 clones, 85% to 90% found once; its top ten account for around 6.9%. This sample is part of a study of OX40 agonist ivuxolimab in advanced cancers. Trimming removed 0 bases from V and 4 bases from J; junction bases left unmatched: 5. Germline V gene data show CDR1 as SGDLS and CDR2 as YYNGEE. The CDR3 is 16 amino acids. The rearrangement joins TRBV9 to TRBJ1-2, with 11 bases identical to TRBD1. The sample consisted of CD4+ or CD8+ T cells sorted from blood, taken in a trial of the OX40 agonist ivuxolimab. The sequence was obtained from an adult with an advanced solid tumor such as melanoma, head and neck, liver or kidney cancer. CDR3 DNA: TGTGCCAGCAGCGTAGGGGAGGGACAGGGGGTCTATGGCTACACCTTC. Translation: CASSVGEGQGVYGYTF.